This T cell receptor (beta chain) came from a study of blood T cell repertoires in COVID-19. Germline V gene lookup returns CDR1 MNHNS and CDR2 SASEGT. The CDR3 runs to 15 residues. V shed 3 bases and J 4 bases; nucleotides not matched to a gene: 3. In the original workflow: It was from reference gene primer amplification that nucleated cell counts were estimated. Using immunoSEQ multiplex PCR, the repertoire was profiled, and TCRdb retains in-frame clones only, with some absent. V, J and clone size reflect that table, while D and trimming were determined from the DNA. The repertoire includes tens of thousands of clones, about 88% of them detected once, and roughly 5.6% sits in the top ten.

The chain combines TRBV6-1 with TRBJ2-5, with 12 bases fitting TRBD1. The sample taken for sequencing was peripheral blood. The receptor was isolated from a human donor in a cohort sampled during active COVID-19. The CDR3 DNA reads as TGTGCCAGCAGTGAGGGACAGGGGGCTATAGAGACCCAGTACTTC. As protein: CASSEGQGAIETQYF.